The clone carrying this TCR beta chain was detected only once. V was cut by 5 bases and J by 6 bases, with 20 bases left in between. The CDR3 extends over 15 amino acids. Germline loops: CDR1 SGHNT, CDR2 YENEEA. The sample originates from a study of blood T cell repertoires in COVID-19. Sequenced by immunoSEQ multiplex PCR; TCRdb stores in-frame clones only, minus some. This sample has 130,000 or so clones, with roughly four fifths found just once. This TCR derives from a human donor in a cohort sampled during active COVID-19. Sequenced material: peripheral blood. The V gene is TRBV11-3, the J gene TRBJ2-7; D perhaps matches TRBD2 (6 bases). This CDR3 reads CASSARDGEVGEQYF. CDR3 DNA sequence: TGTGCCAGCAGCGCCCGCGATGGGGAGGTGGGCGAGCAGTACTTC.